Presented here are 26 T cell receptor beta chains from one specimen sequenced in a study of beta chain features in type 1 diabetes listed by TCRdb under 2018. Overall results and qualifications from the work: In all four CD4+ subsets, TCRB CDR3 length was moderately but significantly shorter in type 1 diabetes patients.

Receptor amplification or capture employed the immunoSEQ multiplex PCR assay. The entire amount of isolated RNA was reverse transcribed using the High Capacity cDNA Reverse Transcription Kit, so the sequenced TCRB transcripts were expressed ones. TCRdb took over this immuneACCESS table, retaining in-frame rearrangements with V and J assigned. Such tables are incomplete; in checked studies, under half of the missing clones stem from an unresolved V gene, and the remainder is unexplained. This sample lists roughly 140,000 clones; 10% were detected once. Approximately 0.46% of the sample rests with the top ten. Antigens of these TCRs are unknown. Sequenced: central memory CD4+ T cells from blood. These receptors originate from a man aged 25 to 40 with type 1 diabetes.

The genes are TRBV6-1 and TRBJ2-7; TRBD2 is a possible D gene (6 bases). The V gene lost 2 bases and the J gene lost 9 bases, with 17 bases spanning the gap. The germline V gene encodes CDR1 MNHNS and CDR2 SASEGT. The CDR3 length is 14 residues. The CDR3 region is CASSEITGAYGQYF. In DNA, the CDR3 is TGTGCCAGCAGTGAAATAACGGGAGCTTATGGGCAGTACTTC.

V usage is TRBV5-1 and J usage is TRBJ1-2; 10 nucleotides agree with TRBD1. From germline, CDR1 is SGHRS and CDR2 YFSETQ. Trimming cost V 4 bases and J 8 bases; bases outside gene matches: 8. The CDR3 contains 14 residues. In nucleotides, the CDR3 is TGCGCCAGCAGCCCCCGACAGGGGGCTTGGGGCTACACCTTC. This sequence encodes CASSPRQGAWGYTF.

The chain carries TRBV19 and TRBJ2-7, with 12 positions matching TRBD2. Per the germline V gene, CDR1 is LNHDA and CDR2 is SQIVND (reference sequence). The CDR3 spans 16 residues. Trimming removed 5 bases from V and 2 bases from J; junction bases left unmatched: 7. CDR3 residues: CASSARLAGGPYEQYF. DNA for the CDR3: TGTGCCAGTAGTGCCCGTCTAGCGGGAGGGCCCTACGAGCAGTACTTC.

This sequence joins TRBV4-2 and TRBJ1-5; 11 bases line up with TRBD1. V lost 1 base, J lost 6 bases, and 8 bases stayed unmatched. There are 17 residues in the CDR3. CDR1 LGHNA and CDR2 YNFKEQ come from the germline V gene. The CDR3 region has the DNA TGTGCCAGCAGCCAAGGGGACAGGGGGAATCTTCGTCAGCCCCAGCATTTT. Its translation: CASSQGDRGNLRQPQHF.

Only a few counts were recorded for this clone. The rearrangement links TRBV7-2 to TRBJ1-2; TRBD1 might be the D (6 bases). V shed 5 bases and J shed 4 bases, with 14 bases lying between them. The CDR3 runs to 14 residues. CDR1 SGHTA and CDR2 FQGNSA come from the germline V gene. CDR3 sequence (DNA): TGTGCCAGCAGCCGAACCACAGGGAGCTATGGCTACACCTTC. This gives the protein CASSRTTGSYGYTF.

The chain recombines TRBV6-5 with TRBJ2-7; D is perhaps TRBD2 (5 bases). CDR1 MNHEY and CDR2 SVGAGI come from the germline V gene. CDR3 length: 13 amino acids. The V gene lost 6 bases and the J gene lost 6 bases, with 15 bases spanning the gap. The chain's CDR3 is CASSPRLASEQYF. The CDR3 bases are TGTGCCAGCAGCCCCCGTCTAGCTAGCGAGCAGTACTTC.

The chain links TRBV7-2 to TRBJ1-1; 7 nucleotides line up with TRBD1. This CDR3 is 17 amino acids long. V shed 1 base and J 3 bases; nucleotides not matched to a gene: 11. Germline lookup yields CDR1 SGHTA and CDR2 FQGNSA. This chain's CDR3 is CASSLDNRGVGDTEAFF. DNA of the CDR3: TGTGCCAGCAGCTTAGACAACAGGGGTGTTGGGGACACTGAAGCTTTCTTT.

The J gene is TRBJ2-1, the V gene TRBV4-3; TRBD1 agrees at 10 bases. The CDR3 spans 16 residues. Germline V lookup: CDR1 LGHNA, CDR2 YSLEER. V gave up 2 bases and J gave up 6 bases; unmatched junction bases: 7. The CDR3, as DNA: TGCGCCAGCAGCCAACCGCAGGGACAGGGGCCCAATGAGCAGTTCTTC. Amino acids: CASSQPQGQGPNEQFF.

The chain carries TRBV9 and TRBJ1-2, with D possibly being TRBD1 (5 bases). The CDR3 length is 15 residues. Trimming took off 0 bases at V and 1 base at J, with 10 bases between the two ends. CDR1 SGDLS and CDR2 YYNGEE come from the germline V gene. For the CDR3, the DNA is TGTGCCAGCAGCGTAGGCGTACAGGATAACTATGGCTACACCTTC. This sequence encodes CASSVGVQDNYGYTF.

Concerning this clone: A read error may account for a junction end that differs from germline. The chain has TRBV25-1 and TRBJ2-7, with TRBD2 as a possible D gene (7 bases). This CDR3 is 12 amino acids long. The germline V gene encodes CDR1 MGHDK and CDR2 SYGVNS. The CDR3 coding sequence is TGTGCCAGCAGGATCCGGGACTACAGGGAGTTCTTC. Translation gives CASRIRDYREFF.

This clone was counted only a few times. The CDR3 sequence: CASSQGGGYTF. In DNA, the CDR3 is TGTGCCAGCAGCCAGGGAGGCGGCTACACCTTC. The J gene is TRBJ1-2, the V gene TRBV11-2; TRBD1 is a possible D gene (5 bases). Trimming took 5 bases from V and 8 from J, leaving 9 bases between them. The CDR3 has 11 residues. From germline, CDR1 is SGHAT and CDR2 FQNNGV.

In its sample, this clone was seen many times. This chain connects TRBV18 to TRBJ2-7; perhaps TRBD2 as D (5 bases). The CDR3 covers 13 residues. Trimming shortened V by 6 bases and J by 7 bases, and 16 bases separated the two germline ends. Germline CDR1 and CDR2: KGHSH and LQKENI. As DNA, the CDR3 is TGTGCCAGCTCCCCATCGGGATACGGGGAGCAGTACTTC. Translating gives CASSPSGYGEQYF. The complete variable domain, with remaining parts taken from reference TRBV18 and TRBJ2-7, reads NAGVMQNPRHLVRRRGQEARLRCSPMKGHSHVYWYRQLPEEGLKFMVYLQKENIIDESGMPKERFSAEFPKEGPSILRIQQVVRGDSAAYFCASSPSGYGEQYFGPGTRLTVT.

The chain has TRBV7-9 and TRBJ2-1; TRBD2 matches at 7 bases. This CDR3 region has 16 residues. Germline CDR1 and CDR2: SEHNR and FQNEAQ (reference sequence). Unmatched junction bases numbered 4, after V lost 2 bases and J lost 0 bases. The CDR3 here is CASSLHSGFSYNEQFF. CDR3 bases: TGTGCCAGCAGCTTACATAGCGGGTTCTCCTACAATGAGCAGTTCTTC.

This clone was picked up a small number of times. The rearrangement uses TRBV10-3 and TRBJ2-2; D might be TRBD1 (6 bases). This CDR3 region has 15 residues. Between the trimmed V and J ends, which lost 11 bases and 3 bases, there was a span of 19 bases. The germline gives CDR1 ENHRY, CDR2 SYGVKD. The DNA for the CDR3 is TGTGCCGCCCGGCCAAGTCAGGGGTACACCGGGGAGCTGTTTTTT. Translating gives CAARPSQGYTGELFF.

This clone was counted a few times. The CDR3 sequence is CASSLSPAGSGELFF. The CDR3 DNA follows: TGCGCCAGCAGCTTGAGCCCCGCGGGTTCCGGGGAGCTGTTTTTT. The rearrangement links TRBV5-1 to TRBJ2-2, with D tentatively TRBD2 (5 bases). This CDR3 has 15 amino acids. Trimming shortened V by 1 base and J by 6 bases, and 13 bases separated the two germline ends. CDR1 is SGHRS and CDR2 is YFSETQ in the germline V gene.

This clone was seen just once. This chain uses TRBV5-4 with TRBJ2-2; 7 bases align to TRBD2. CDR1 SGHNT and CDR2 YYREEE come from the germline V gene (reference sequence). With 4 bases clipped from V and 2 bases from J, the junction kept 14 bases outside the gene matches. The CDR3 loop spans 18 amino acids. The CDR3 nucleotides read TGTGCCAGCAGCCCGCCGGGTTTTGCTAGCGGAAACACCGGGGAGCTGTTTTTT. Its translation is CASSPPGFASGNTGELFF.

The chain recombines TRBV5-4 with TRBJ2-2, with D tentatively TRBD2 (6 bases). Germline lookup yields CDR1 SGHNT and CDR2 YYREEE (reference sequence). V dropped 0 bases and J dropped 0 bases, with 15 bases sitting between them. The CDR3 is made up of 18 amino acids. This CDR3 reads CASSLGFRRGPNTGELFF. The CDR3 nucleotides are TGTGCCAGCAGCTTGGGGTTCCGGAGGGGACCGAACACCGGGGAGCTGTTTTTT.

The chain carries TRBV11-2 and TRBJ2-3; D is perhaps TRBD1 (7 bases). The CDR3 runs to 15 residues. Germline V gene lookup returns CDR1 SGHAT and CDR2 FQNNGV. Trimming pared 5 bases from V and 6 bases from J, leaving 18 bases between. CDR3 residues: CASSLSKGAGDTQYF. The CDR3 nucleotides are TGTGCCAGCAGCCTCAGTAAGGGGGCGGGGGATACGCAGTATTTT.

The V gene is TRBV6-6, the J gene TRBJ1-5; TRBD1 aligns across 7 bases. Germline CDR1 is MNHNY and CDR2 is SVGAGI (reference sequence). The CDR3 runs to 15 residues. The V segment lost 2 bases and the J segment 4 bases; nucleotides outside the gene matches: 5. Written as DNA, the CDR3 is TGTGCCAGCAGTTACCGGACAGGAGGTAATCAGCCCCAGCATTTT. Its translation is CASSYRTGGNQPQHF.

This chain uses TRBV7-9 with TRBJ1-1, with 12 bases identical to TRBD1. The CDR3 is 15 residues long. V lost 4 bases and J lost 3; bases outside the gene matches: 3. Germline V CDR1 and CDR2: SEHNR, FQNEAQ (reference sequence). The DNA for the CDR3 is TGTGCCAGCAGCTCGGGACAGGGGGCTGACACTGAAGCTTTCTTT. It yields the protein CASSSGQGADTEAFF.

This clone occurred a few times. CDR3 residues: CASSYSTSGNADTQYF. CDR3 nucleotides: TGTGCCAGCAGTTACTCGACTAGCGGGAACGCGGATACGCAGTATTTT. The chain is built from TRBV6-5 and TRBJ2-3, with 11 nucleotides matching TRBD2. In germline, CDR1 is MNHEY, CDR2 SVGAGI. This CDR3 is built from 16 residues. V was pared by 0 bases and J by 6 bases, with 5 bases of the junction left unmatched.

This clone was observed a handful of times. The gene calls are TRBV18 and TRBJ2-1; 8 positions agree with TRBD2. V lost 4 bases, J lost 9 bases, and 8 bases stayed unmatched. Germline loops: CDR1 KGHSH, CDR2 LQKENI. The CDR3 covers 14 residues. CDR3: CASSQEAGVPEQFF. The CDR3 DNA is TGTGCCAGCTCACAAGAAGCGGGAGTACCTGAGCAGTTCTTC.

This clone turned up a few times. Within the sample, other DNA sequences also encode this same CDR3. This chain uses TRBV14 with TRBJ2-7, with TRBD2 identical over 10 bases. After removal of 0 bases from V and 3 bases from J, the junction contained 5 bases not matched to a gene. This CDR3 comprises 16 residues. Germline CDR1 reads SGHDN; CDR2 reads FVKESK. The CDR3 nucleotides are TGTGCCAGCAGCCAAGATGGGCTAGCGGGAGTCTACGAGCAGTACTTC. Amino acids: CASSQDGLAGVYEQYF.

The chain links TRBV5-6 to TRBJ2-3; D remains ambiguous. V shed 4 bases and J shed 0 bases, with 6 bases lying between them. The length of the CDR3 is 13 residues. Germline CDR1 SGHDT, CDR2 YYEEEE. CDR3 loop: CASSTDSTDTQYF. CDR3 DNA sequence: TGTGCCAGCAGCACAGACAGCACAGATACGCAGTATTTT.

There are a few counts of this clone. The V gene is TRBV5-6, the J gene TRBJ2-1; D remains unclear. Germline V gene data show CDR1 as SGHDT and CDR2 as YYEEEE. The ends were cut back, 0 bases at V and 2 bases at J, with 6 bases in the middle. This CDR3 region has 14 residues. In DNA, the CDR3 is TGTGCCAGCAGCTTGGGACAAACCTACAATGAGCAGTTCTTC. It specifies CASSLGQTYNEQFF. The full variable domain, its missing parts supplied by reference TRBV5-6 and TRBJ2-1, is DAGVTQSPTHLIKTRGQQVTLRCSPKSGHDTVSWYQQALGQGPQFIFQYYEEEERQRGNFPDRFSGHQFPNYSSELNVNALLLGDSALYLCASSLGQTYNEQFFGPGTRLTVL.

The genes are TRBV2 and TRBJ2-7; possible D gene TRBD2, 6 bases. The CDR3 contains 12 residues. Germline V gives CDR1 SNHLY, CDR2 FYNNEI. V gave up 8 bases and J gave up 2 bases, with 10 bases separating them. The CDR3 region is CASRWEAYEQYF. The DNA for the CDR3 is TGTGCCAGCCGGTGGGAGGCCTACGAGCAGTACTTC.